This TCR beta chain derives from a study of T cells in Graves' hyperthyroidism and ophthalmopathy. Germline-derived CDR1 and CDR2 are LGHDT and YNNKEL (reference sequence). V was clipped by 0 bases and J by 7 bases, with 25 bases between them. The CDR3 is 18 amino acids. Amplification of TCR beta CDR3 regions used RNA as the template. Primed by the HTBI set, a first-round RT-PCR was run on the TCR CDR3. TCRdb passed the multiplex PCR reads through MiXCR, listing each CDR3 protein once. This sample has about 690,000 distinct CDR3 sequences; roughly a sixth occur once, and the top ten carry roughly 16%.

Sequencing input: blood. The sequence derives from a man aged 45-60 years with Graves' hyperthyroidism. The chain combines TRBV3-1 with TRBJ2-7; D is possibly TRBD1 (5 bases). The CDR3 DNA reads TGTGCCAGCAGCCAAGATGTTTTTATGGTCCAGGGTATGGGGGAGCAGTACTTC. It specifies CASSQDVFMVQGMGEQYF.